What follows are 13 T cell receptor beta chains derived from one specimen sequenced in a study of neurological immune-mediated disorders. TCRdb analysed the 5' RACE reads with MiXCR anew, one entry per CDR3 protein. The table lists tens of thousands of distinct CDR3 sequences, about 11% of them singletons, with more than 6.5% in the top ten. The time point: longitudinal time-point 1 (baseline). Specimen: PBMCs. Every receptor here comes from a male donor with HTLV-1-associated myelopathy (HAM/TSP).

Points on this clonotype: Relative to the germline gene, one junction end is altered; a read error may explain this. Written as DNA, the CDR3 is TGTGCCTGCCACCGGTACAGGGCGTCGGAGCAATACTTC. Encoded protein: CACHRYRASEQYF. This chain links TRBV30 with TRBJ2-7; maybe TRBD1 (6 bases). This CDR3 contains 13 residues. From germline, CDR1 is GTSNPN and CDR2 SVGIG (reference sequence).

This clonotype was counted ten times or more. This chain joins TRBV7-8 and TRBJ2-3, with 9 bases that match TRBD2. The CDR3 sequence is 15 residues long. V gave up 1 base and J gave up 5 bases; unmatched junction bases: 4. Germline assignment: CDR1 SGHVS and CDR2 FQNEAQ. The CDR3 loop reads CASSLVGLAGDTQYF. Here the CDR3 DNA reads TGTGCCAGCAGCTTAGTGGGACTAGCCGGAGATACGCAGTATTTT.

This clonotype was detected ten times or more. This rearrangement joins TRBV14 to TRBJ2-1, with 8 bases matching TRBD2. J lost 6 bases, V lost 4 bases, and 11 bases had no gene match. CDR1 is SGHDN and CDR2 is FVKESK in the germline V gene. This CDR3 contains 16 residues. Written as DNA, the CDR3 is TGTGCCAGCAGCCGCCCGGGGGGGGGTCAGTTCAATGAGCAGTTCTTC. This codes for CASSRPGGGQFNEQFF.

This clonotype showed up many times. The chain joins TRBV20-1 to TRBJ2-5, with D uncertain. Germline CDR1 is DFQATT and CDR2 is SNEGSKA (reference sequence). Trimming removed 1 base from V and 7 bases from J, with 13 bases in between. The CDR3 has 13 residues. The CDR3 DNA follows: TGCAGTGCTAGAGTAGACGGACGAGGGACCCAGTACTTC. Amino acids: CSARVDGRGTQYF.

This clonotype was seen at least ten times. The chain carries TRBV29-1 and TRBJ1-2; 9 nucleotides match TRBD1. Germline CDR1 is SQVTM and CDR2 is ANQGSEA. V lost 5 bases, J lost 4 bases, and 5 bases stayed unmatched. The CDR3 length is 13 residues. In nucleotides, the CDR3 is TGCAGCGTTTTGACAGGGGGGATCTATGGCTACACCTTC. This encodes CSVLTGGIYGYTF.

This clonotype appeared many times. The J gene is TRBJ2-3, the V gene TRBV12-3 or TRBV12-4, with D unresolved. CDR3 length: 15 residues. The V and J ends lost 6 bases and 4 bases respectively, with 17 bases between them. CDR3 nucleotides: TGTGCCAGCAGCTCGCTGCTTCAGACCTCAGATACGCAGTATTTT. Protein: CASSSLLQTSDTQYF.

The chain joins TRBV7-2 to TRBJ1-2; D is undetermined. This CDR3 region has 13 residues. Germline V gives CDR1 SGHTA, CDR2 FQGNSA. CDR3 residues: CSTSLDGFGGYTF. CDR3 sequence (DNA): TGTTCCACCAGCTTAGATGGTTTCGGCGGCTACACCTTC.

This clonotype was seen repeatedly, ten times or more. V gene TRBV7-2 combines with J gene TRBJ1-1, with D hard to call. The germline V gene has CDR1 SGHTA and CDR2 FQGNSA. This CDR3 is built from 13 residues. Trimming stripped 5 bases from V and 7 bases from J, with 14 bases between. DNA for the CDR3: TGTGCCAGCAGCCTACGTACTGATGTTGAAGCTTTCTTT. Translation gives CASSLRTDVEAFF.

J is TRBJ2-7 and V is TRBV30, with D possibly matching TRBD2 (5 bases). This CDR3 is built from 11 residues. Per the germline V gene, CDR1 is GTSNPN and CDR2 is SVGIG (reference sequence). V dropped 5 bases and J dropped 2 bases, with 7 bases sitting between them. The CDR3 protein is CAWAGPYEQYF. The DNA of the CDR3 is TGTGCCTGGGCGGGTCCCTACGAGCAGTACTTC.

This clonotype was recorded many times. The genes are TRBV20-1 and TRBJ1-5, with D possibly matching TRBD1 (6 bases). Trimming pared 3 bases from V and 0 bases from J, leaving 12 bases between. CDR1 is DFQATT and CDR2 is SNEGSKA in the germline V gene (reference sequence). The CDR3 length is 15 residues. CDR3 loop: CSASIQGLSNQPQHF. The CDR3 nucleotides read TGCAGTGCTAGTATTCAGGGGCTTAGCAATCAGCCCCAGCATTTT.

This clonotype was detected ten times or more. This rearrangement joins TRBV5-1 to TRBJ1-1, with D maybe TRBD1 (5 bases). V lost 0 bases to trimming and J lost 5 bases, with 17 bases between them. From germline, CDR1 is SGHRS and CDR2 YFSETQ. The CDR3 is 16 residues long. The CDR3 loop is CASSLGLGGGETEAFF. DNA of the CDR3: TGCGCCAGCAGCTTGGGACTCGGGGGGGGGGAGACTGAAGCTTTCTTT.

At least ten counts were recorded for this clonotype. The chain joins TRBV5-1 to TRBJ2-2; D could derive from TRBD1 or TRBD2 (5 bases each). From germline, CDR1 is SGHRS and CDR2 YFSETQ. The CDR3 is 14 amino acids. V lost 2 bases and J lost 5, with 10 bases in between. The CDR3 loop reads CASSFRDGTGELFF. In DNA, the CDR3 is TGCGCCAGCAGCTTCCGGGACGGAACCGGGGAGCTGTTTTTT.

This clonotype was seen ten or more times. The chain joins TRBV29-1 to TRBJ1-1; D unresolved. CDR1 and CDR2 from the germline V gene are SQVTM and ANQGSEA. The CDR3 contains 11 residues. The V and J ends lost 7 bases and 1 base respectively, with 7 bases between them. This chain's CDR3 is CSALENTEAFF. CDR3 sequence (DNA): TGCAGCGCTCTAGAGAACACTGAAGCTTTCTTT.